These 10 T cell receptor beta chains came from one sample sequenced in a study of T-cell memory formation after mild COVID-19. TCRdb re-analysed the 5' RACE reads in MiXCR, keeping a single row per CDR3 protein. The sample lists 350,000 to 550,000 distinct CDR3 sequences, over 15% occurring once. The sequenced sample consisted of PBMCs or a T cell subset sorted from them (not recorded which). The receptors shown here come from a man younger than 35 who had mild COVID-19 (a few samples of this study predate the infection). Cell type and time point are not known.

This clonotype was detected a few times. The chain uses TRBV4-1 and TRBJ2-3, with 10 bases that match TRBD2. The germline CDR1 and CDR2 sequences are MGHRA and YSYEKL. The V gene end was trimmed by 3 bases and the J gene end by 2 bases; junction bases not matched to a gene: 8. The CDR3 totals 17 residues. The CDR3 region is CASSQAGAGGPTDTQYF. For the CDR3, the DNA is TGCGCCAGCAGCCAGGCTGGAGCGGGGGGGCCCACAGATACGCAGTATTTT.

J is TRBJ1-1 and V is TRBV6-5; no definite D call. This CDR3 spans 13 amino acids. Between the trimmed V and J ends, which lost 2 bases and 3 bases, there was a span of 7 bases. CDR1 MNHEY and CDR2 SVGAGI come from the germline V gene. CDR3 sequence reads: CASSYGQDTEAFF. In DNA form, the CDR3 reads TGTGCCAGCAGTTACGGGCAGGACACTGAAGCTTTCTTT.

This clonotype occurred many times. This chain links TRBV5-5 with TRBJ2-2; weak D call: TRBD2 (5 bases). The CDR3 covers 15 residues. V was cut by 3 bases and J by 2 bases, with 11 bases left in between. Germline CDR1 is SGHKS and CDR2 is YYEKEE (reference sequence). The CDR3 nucleotides read TGTGCCAGCAGCTCCTACGGGGTAAACACCGGGGAGCTGTTTTTT. Translation: CASSSYGVNTGELFF.

The chain joins TRBV9 to TRBJ2-5; D is perhaps TRBD1 or TRBD2 (5 bases each). Per the germline V gene, CDR1 is SGDLS and CDR2 is YYNGEE. V was trimmed by 2 bases and J by 3 bases, leaving 17 bases between them. This CDR3 comprises 16 residues. The CDR3 nucleotides read TGTGCCAGCAGCGTTAGTCCCCGGGACGGAGAAGAGACCCAGTACTTC. Its protein is CASSVSPRDGEETQYF.

This clonotype came up a few times. The gene calls are TRBV5-6 and TRBJ1-5; weak D call: TRBD1 (5 bases). Between the trimmed V and J ends, which lost 0 bases and 0 bases, there was a span of 7 bases. Germline CDR1 SGHDT, CDR2 YYEEEE. The CDR3 spans 15 residues. CDR3 DNA sequence: TGTGCCAGCAGCTTGGAAGGGGATAGCAATCAGCCCCAGCATTTT. Translation: CASSLEGDSNQPQHF.

This clonotype was seen ten or more times. The chain carries TRBV7-2 and TRBJ2-3; D remains ambiguous. There are 13 residues in the CDR3. The ends were cut back, 5 bases at V and 6 bases at J, with 12 bases in the middle. Germline lookup yields CDR1 SGHTA and CDR2 FQGNSA. CDR3 sequence: CASSPGTGDTQYF. For the CDR3, the DNA is TGTGCCAGCAGCCCCGGAACCGGGGATACGCAGTATTTT.

This clonotype was observed once. The chain has TRBV4-1 and TRBJ1-2, with D uncertain. The CDR3 covers 13 residues. The germline V gene encodes CDR1 MGHRA and CDR2 YSYEKL. V shed 2 bases and J shed 8 bases, with 12 bases lying between them. The CDR3 loop reads CASSQRGSGGYTF. The CDR3 DNA reads TGCGCCAGCAGCCAAAGAGGGTCCGGCGGCTACACCTTC.

This chain connects TRBV3-1 to TRBJ2-2, with 16 bases identical to TRBD2. V shed 1 base, J shed 0 bases, and the junction held 2 bases outside the gene matches. Germline CDR1 and CDR2: LGHDT and YNNKEL (reference sequence). This CDR3 spans 19 amino acids. For the CDR3, the DNA is TGTGCCAGCAGCCAAGCCGGGACTAGCGGGGGGGCGAACACCGGGGAGCTGTTTTTT. This encodes CASSQAGTSGGANTGELFF.

The chain employs TRBV7-2 and TRBJ2-1; D is perhaps TRBD1 or TRBD2 (5 bases each). There are 14 residues in the CDR3. Germline CDR1 is SGHTA and CDR2 is FQGNSA. V was clipped by 5 bases and J by 10 bases, with 18 bases between them. The CDR3 DNA follows: TGTGCCAGCAGCCTCCGGGTCTCCTGGGGGGAGCAGTTCTTC. The encoded protein is CASSLRVSWGEQFF.

The V and J genes are TRBV12-3 or TRBV12-4 and TRBJ2-3; D may correspond to TRBD1 or TRBD2 (7 bases each). V lost 5 bases, J lost 2 bases, and 26 bases lay in between. The length of the CDR3 is 19 residues. CDR3 in amino acids: CASSQQGKRGVFTTDTQYF. The DNA for the CDR3 is TGTGCCAGCAGTCAACAGGGGAAACGGGGGGTATTTACCACAGATACGCAGTATTTT.